The sequence of this T cell receptor (beta chain) was determined in a study of beta chain features in type 1 diabetes. This clone was seen only a few times. Antigen specificity is unknown. General study results and limits: A potential influence of HLA type upon TCRB rearrangement remained unresolved herein.

Every bit of the isolated RNA underwent reverse transcription, so sequencing read expressed TCRB transcripts. Here immunoSEQ multiplex PCR was the method, and the copy in TCRdb shows in-frame clones only, minus some. The sample carries about 160,000 clones, about 9.1% recorded once. The germline V gene encodes CDR1 LGHNA and CDR2 YSLEER. The CDR3 has 19 amino acids. Unmatched junction bases numbered 15, after V lost 4 bases and J lost 3 bases. The TCR sequence derives from a young woman in good health. The specimen was central memory CD4+ T cells from blood. The chain carries TRBV4-3 and TRBJ2-3; 11 nucleotides agree with TRBD2. The CDR3 loop reads CASSPTSGGPGGRTDTQYF. The CDR3 DNA reads TGCGCCAGCAGCCCCACTAGCGGGGGCCCGGGGGGACGGACAGATACGCAGTATTTT.